This T cell receptor (beta chain) was identified in a study of shared clonotypes between healthy human individuals. Comments on this clone: Other DNA sequences in the sample encode the same CDR3.

Germline loops: CDR1 SGHRS, CDR2 YFSETQ. The V end lost 0 bases, the J end lost 5 bases, and 5 bases lay between the germline ends. This CDR3 spans 12 amino acids. Using immunoSEQ multiplex PCR, the repertoire was profiled, and TCRdb retains in-frame clones only, with some absent. The repertoire holds about 2 million clones, with 95% as singletons. Input material: naive CD4+ T cells sorted from blood. Sample subset: CD45RA+ positively selected. The receptor comes from a man younger than 35 in good health. The V gene is TRBV5-1, the J gene TRBJ1-1; D not certain. The DNA of the CDR3 is TGCGCCAGCAGCTTGGTATCTACTGAAGCTTTCTTT. Translated: CASSLVSTEAFF.